Listed below are T cell receptor beta chains from one sample, sequenced in a study of shared clonotypes between healthy human individuals. The protocol was immunoSEQ multiplex PCR, while the TCRdb copy is restricted to in-frame clones and leaves out a portion. This sample has some 500,000 clones; about 96% occur once, and the top ten carry about 0.057%. The sequencing sample was made of naive CD4+ T cells sorted from blood. The receptor set was obtained from a woman aged 25 to 39 in good health. Both conserved end residues are part of each CDR3. D genes are given only for firm matches.

NA	TRBJ1-3	TRBV28	CASSPNPRLSGNTIYF
TRBD1	TRBJ1-4	TRBV7-2	CASSLGQATNEKLFF
NA	TRBJ2-7	TRBV29-1	CSVGQGVGEQYF
NA	TRBJ2-2	TRBV7-3	CASSLTAGELFF
NA	TRBJ1-5	TRBV6-5	CASRRTGNQPQHF
NA	TRBJ1-5	TRBV4-3	CASSQGLSRQPQHF
TRBD2	TRBJ2-2	TRBV4-2	CASSGTSFTGELFF
TRBD1	TRBJ1-2	TRBV19	CASSPGTGAYGYTF
TRBD1	TRBJ2-3	TRBV19	CASSLKGAYTLWGTDTQYF
NA	TRBJ1-4	TRBV28	CASSSGGISANEKLFF
TRBD1	TRBJ1-2	TRBV27	CASTKTGDHGYTF
TRBD1	TRBJ2-5	TRBV28	CASSQTQGARGETQYF
NA	TRBJ1-5	TRBV6-1	CASNHGHQPQHF
TRBD2	TRBJ2-2	TRBV7-7	CASSIRGGNTGELFF
TRBD2	TRBJ2-3	TRBV28	CASSGGSGDTQYF
TRBD1	TRBJ2-7	TRBV19	CASTPAPGTAPYEQYF
NA	TRBJ2-7	TRBV27	CASSSKLLYRSSSYEQYF
TRBD2	TRBJ2-1	TRBV5-5	CASSLQAGGVEQFF
TRBD2	TRBJ2-5	TRBV19	CASSSGLAGEETQYF
TRBD1	NA	TRBV28	CASSIGTGPDEQYF
TRBD2	NA	TRBV2	CASSRLAASYEQYF
NA	TRBJ2-3	TRBV6-4	CASSTGMSDTQYF
NA	NA	TRBV18	CASSPEPGRESYEQYF
NA	TRBJ2-2	TRBV19	CASSIAVRVFTGELFF
NA	TRBJ2-1	TRBV9	CASSVLASDEQFF
TRBD2	TRBJ2-7	TRBV2	CASESGRTYEQYF
NA	TRBJ2-1	TRBV7-9	CASSQQGPEQFF
NA	TRBJ1-1	TRBV6-6	CASSFLYSGTNTEAFF
NA	TRBJ2-1	TRBV7-9	CASSLGSSVYNEQFF
NA	TRBJ2-3	TRBV2	CASSEIETDTQYF
TRBD1	TRBJ2-7	TRBV27	CASSFQQTGVRYEQYF
NA	TRBJ2-7	TRBV28	CASSFRRQSSEQYF
NA	TRBJ1-5	TRBV19	CASTPSPGLHQPQHF
NA	TRBJ1-4	TRBV30	CAWSVPPSGSFNEKLFF
TRBD1	TRBJ1-1	TRBV18	CASSRGTGDSGTEAFF
TRBD1	TRBJ2-7	TRBV4-1	CASSQETGTGDSYEQYF
NA	TRBJ2-5	TRBV7-9	CASRGGNQSETQYF
NA	TRBJ1-1	TRBV7-9	CASSPLGVGDTEAFF
TRBD2	TRBJ2-5	TRBV2	CASSVMGSGRSETQYF
NA	TRBJ1-4	TRBV9	CASSGTGQRDNEKLFF
TRBD1	TRBJ2-7	TRBV5-6	CASSSKGARNEQYF
NA	TRBJ2-7	TRBV29-1	CSVEESLDRSEQYF
TRBD2	TRBJ2-2	TRBV19	CASSIRAGGGLTGELFF
TRBD2	TRBJ2-5	TRBV27	CASSSPLAGVETQYF
TRBD2	TRBJ2-2	TRBV12-5	CASGSSRAGGAGELFF
NA	TRBJ2-3	TRBV7-9	CASTLTGSTDTQYF
NA	TRBJ1-3	TRBV30	CAWKLLNSGNTIYF
NA	TRBJ2-7	TRBV7-2	CASSLLYEQYF
NA	TRBJ2-7	TRBV21-1	CAPDRTYEQYF
NA	TRBJ1-1	TRBV5-1	CASSSQGGGTEAFF
TRBD1	TRBJ2-1	TRBV7-9	CASSSDRGSYNEQFF
TRBD2	TRBJ2-7	TRBV10-2	CARMMGEKRDKSYEQYF
NA	TRBJ2-7	TRBV10-1	CASSEGGKGEQYF
TRBD2	TRBJ2-3	TRBV2	CASSGRGRESDTQYF
NA	TRBJ1-2	TRBV5-8	CASSQSTGSYGYTF
TRBD1	TRBJ1-3	TRBV19	CASNDPGQGGNTIYF
NA	TRBJ2-7	TRBV20-1	CSATNRYEQYF
NA	TRBJ1-1	TRBV2	CASSEAPGGTEAFF
NA	TRBJ2-7	TRBV28	CATTVGVTYEQYF